These T cell receptor beta chains were read from a single sample in a study of early T cells in non-severe SARS-CoV-2 infection. One entry per CDR3 protein, called by TCRdb with MiXCR from the 5' RACE reads. The sample includes 60,000 or so distinct CDR3 sequences, roughly 10% of them seen just once. Sequencing used whole blood. Every receptor here comes from an adult who was a healthcare worker with PCR-confirmed SARS-CoV-2 infection or an uninfected control (not recorded which). The conserved cysteine and the conserved F or W are not part of the CDR3 here. Fields, in order: J gene, D gene, V gene, CDR3 protein. D genes are given only for firm matches.

J: TRBJ1-1
D: TRBD1
V: TRBV6-2/TRBV6-3
CDR3: ASSFGQGSTEAF

J: TRBJ2-7
D: TRBD1
V: TRBV7-6
CDR3: ASSPSGQGYEQY

J: TRBJ2-2
D: NA
V: TRBV11-3
CDR3: ASSLGGSLAANTGELF

J: TRBJ1-1
D: NA
V: TRBV7-2
CDR3: ASSLYGIIGGTEAF

J: TRBJ2-3
D: TRBD2
V: TRBV10-3
CDR3: AISIAGVKDTQY

J: TRBJ2-1
D: NA
V: TRBV2
CDR3: AAVNYNEQF

J: TRBJ1-5
D: NA
V: TRBV20-1
CDR3: SARVPGGRSNQPQH

J: TRBJ2-1
D: NA
V: TRBV6-2/TRBV6-3
CDR3: ASSQGLVEQF

J: TRBJ2-2
D: TRBD2
V: TRBV28
CDR3: ASSLAGGVTGELF

J: TRBJ2-5
D: TRBD1
V: TRBV29-1
CDR3: STSQTAGGSQETQY

J: TRBJ2-3
D: NA
V: TRBV20-1
CDR3: SARVAADPTDTQY

J: TRBJ1-1
D: NA
V: TRBV11-2
CDR3: ASSLDQGTEAF

J: TRBJ1-3
D: NA
V: TRBV29-1
CDR3: SVEMFGKRGNTIY

J: TRBJ1-4
D: NA
V: TRBV12-3/TRBV12-4
CDR3: ASSFAFGEKLF

J: TRBJ2-7
D: TRBD1
V: TRBV7-9
CDR3: ASSLDGQGARNEQY

J: TRBJ2-1
D: TRBD1
V: TRBV3-1
CDR3: ASSQATGPNEQF

J: TRBJ2-1
D: NA
V: TRBV11-2
CDR3: ASSFNPSSYNEQF

J: TRBJ1-1
D: NA
V: TRBV29-1
CDR3: SVSLVEAF

J: TRBJ1-6
D: NA
V: TRBV6-1
CDR3: ASSESGGYNSPLH

J: TRBJ2-5
D: NA
V: TRBV7-2
CDR3: ASSLARQETQY

J: TRBJ1-6
D: NA
V: TRBV5-1
CDR3: ASSLTENYSPLH

J: TRBJ2-2
D: NA
V: TRBV9
CDR3: ASSVGPNTGELF

J: TRBJ1-4
D: TRBD1
V: TRBV11-2
CDR3: ASSHRQGPLGGEKLF